Following are 9 T cell receptor beta chains from one sample sequenced in a study of CD8+ T cells in alopecia areata. Extraction of RNA preceded its reverse transcription into cDNA, which served as the sequencing template. Only in-frame clones appear in the TCRdb table, and some are missing; sequencing was by immunoSEQ multiplex PCR. In the table there are about 200,000 clones, 64% of which are singletons. The sample's treatment: oral pan-JAK inhibitor, 5-10 mg twice daily. The material was CD4+ T cells sorted from blood, obtained at week 4, from a patient treated with tofacitinib. These TCRs come from a human donor with alopecia areata.

This chain links TRBV29-1 with TRBJ2-5; perhaps TRBD2 as D (5 bases). Germline V gene data show CDR1 as SQVTM and CDR2 as ANQGSEA. The CDR3 is 11 residues long. With 7 bases removed from V and 3 bases from J, the gap between germline ends came to 9 bases. CDR3 sequence reads: CSGSGEETQYF. DNA for the CDR3: TGCAGCGGATCCGGGGAAGAGACCCAGTACTTC.

This chain's CDR3 is CAWSPGTANVLTF. DNA of the CDR3: TGTGCCTGGAGTCCCGGGACAGCCAACGTCCTGACTTTC. The J gene is TRBJ2-6, the V gene TRBV30, with D tentatively TRBD1 (6 bases). V gave up 2 bases and J gave up 7 bases, with 9 bases separating them. Germline-derived CDR1 and CDR2 are GTSNPN and SVGIG (reference sequence). The CDR3 is 13 amino acids.

The V and J genes are TRBV19 and TRBJ2-3, with D perhaps matching TRBD1 (6 bases). Per germline, CDR1 LNHDA and CDR2 SQIVND (reference sequence). The CDR3 has 16 amino acids. V shed 6 bases and J shed 3 bases, with 19 bases lying between them. This chain's CDR3 is CASREEGRGSTDTQYF. In DNA form, the CDR3 reads TGTGCCAGTAGGGAAGAGGGAAGGGGGTCGACAGATACGCAGTATTTT.

V is TRBV30 and J is TRBJ1-1, with TRBD1 as a possible D gene (5 bases). The CDR3 has 15 residues. The V gene's germline CDR1 is GTSNPN and CDR2 SVGIG (reference sequence). Trimming shortened V by 0 bases and J by 6 bases, and 17 bases separated the two germline ends. In nucleotides, the CDR3 is TGTGCCTGGAGTGTAAGCGGGGCCGTTTGGTCTGAAGCTTTCTTT. It translates to CAWSVSGAVWSEAFF.

This clone was counted a few times. The chain combines TRBV9 with TRBJ1-2; a weak D match, TRBD1 (5 bases). Trimming pared 0 bases from V and 1 base from J, leaving 10 bases between. Germline V gene lookup returns CDR1 SGDLS and CDR2 YYNGEE. This CDR3 has 15 amino acids. CDR3 in amino acids: CASSVGTSDNYGYTF. The CDR3 DNA sequence: TGTGCCAGCAGCGTAGGGACATCCGATAACTATGGCTACACCTTC.

This clone was seen a handful of times. This chain uses TRBV5-1 with TRBJ1-2; 10 bases map to TRBD1. J gave up 6 bases and V 5 bases, and 10 bases lay outside the gene matches. CDR3 length: 15 residues. Germline V gene lookup returns CDR1 SGHRS and CDR2 YFSETQ. This chain's CDR3 is CASSPGQGIENGYTF. The CDR3 DNA reads TGCGCCAGCAGTCCGGGACAGGGGATTGAAAATGGCTACACCTTC.

The genes are TRBV7-9 and TRBJ2-5; the D is unclear. Trimming stripped 2 bases from V and 4 bases from J, with 8 bases between. Germline V gene data show CDR1 as SEHNR and CDR2 as FQNEAQ (reference sequence). The length of the CDR3 is 13 residues. The CDR3 nucleotides are TGTGCCAGCAGCTTATTCACCGGAGAGACCCAGTACTTC. This encodes CASSLFTGETQYF.

This chain joins TRBV29-1 and TRBJ1-2, with 9 bases aligning to TRBD1. Germline CDR1 SQVTM, CDR2 ANQGSEA. The J segment lost 9 bases and the V segment lost 7 bases, leaving 6 bases of the junction unmatched. There are 11 residues in the CDR3. In DNA form, the CDR3 reads TGCAGCGCAGGACAGGGGAGACGCTACACCTTC. This encodes CSAGQGRRYTF.

The genes are TRBV6-5 and TRBJ2-5; D unresolved. V was trimmed by 6 bases and J by 2 bases, leaving 13 bases between them. Germline CDR1 and CDR2: MNHEY and SVGAGI. This CDR3 comprises 14 residues. The CDR3 region is CASSFSQMQETQYF. CDR3 nucleotides: TGTGCCAGCAGCTTCAGCCAGATGCAAGAGACCCAGTACTTC.